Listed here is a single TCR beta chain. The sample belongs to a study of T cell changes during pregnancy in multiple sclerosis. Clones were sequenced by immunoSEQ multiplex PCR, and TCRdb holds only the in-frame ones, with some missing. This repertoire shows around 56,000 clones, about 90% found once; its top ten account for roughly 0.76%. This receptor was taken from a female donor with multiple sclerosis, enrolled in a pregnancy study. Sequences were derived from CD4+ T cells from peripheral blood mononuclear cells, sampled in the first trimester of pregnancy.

CDR3 bases: TGTGCCAGTAGTATAGGTGACAGGTGGAATCAGCCCCAGCATTTT. This translates into CASSIGDRWNQPQHF. The genes are TRBV19 and TRBJ1-5; D possibly corresponds to TRBD1 (6 bases). V lost 1 base and J 4 bases, leaving 11 bases between the germline ends. This CDR3 is built from 15 residues. Germline V gene data show CDR1 as LNHDA and CDR2 as SQIVND (reference sequence).